This is a list of T cell receptor beta chains from one sample in a study of blood T cell repertoires in COVID-19. Here immunoSEQ multiplex PCR was the method, and the copy in TCRdb shows in-frame clones only, minus some. The sample includes about 480,000 clones, 75% to 90% of them seen just once. The specimen was PBMCs or T cells enriched from blood (not recorded which). The receptors were sampled from a woman aged 60-70 years who had recovered from COVID-19. The CDR3 runs from the conserved cysteine through the conserved F or W. The D gene is left open where the match is weak. A clone size is listed for some rows: how often the clone was seen (once, few, many), or a class if it is expanded.

J,size,V,D,DNA,CDR3
TRBJ1-1,.,TRBV3-1/TRBV3-2,TRBD1,TGTGCCAGCAGCAGGACAGGGTTCACTGAAGCTTTCTTT,CASSRTGFTEAFF
TRBJ2-7,.,TRBV5-6,.,TGTGCCAGCAGCTGGGGTACAGGGATAATCTACGAGCAGTACTTC,CASSWGTGIIYEQYF
TRBJ2-3,.,TRBV20-1,.,TGCAGTGCTAGTCCCCAGCGACCTAGCACAGATACGCAGTATTTT,CSASPQRPSTDTQYF
TRBJ1-4,.,TRBV19,.,TGTGCCAGTAGCCGAGGAGGGAAGGAAAAACTGTTTTTT,CASSRGGKEKLFF
TRBJ2-3,.,TRBV5-4,TRBD2,TGTGCCAGCAGCCTTGGTGCCGGGGGGGCGGGGTTGGATGATACGCAGTATTTT,CASSLGAGGAGLDDTQYF
TRBJ2-6,.,TRBV15,.,TGTGCCACCAGCAGAGAAAAGGGGGCTGGGGCCAACGTCCTGACTTTC,CATSREKGAGANVLTF
TRBJ1-4,.,TRBV6-6,TRBD1,TGTGCCAGCAGTCAACCCACAGGGGGGGGAGAAAAACTGTTTTTT,CASSQPTGGGEKLFF
TRBJ2-2,.,TRBV11-2,TRBD2,TGTGCCAGCAGCTCGCCCGGGGGGGCGGGGACCGGGGAGCTGTTTTTT,CASSSPGGAGTGELFF
TRBJ1-4,.,TRBV18,.,TGTGCCAGCTCACGGGCAGGGCAGAATGAAAAACTGTTTTTT,CASSRAGQNEKLFF
TRBJ2-6,few,TRBV12-5,TRBD1,TGTGCTAGTGGTAGGGGACAGGGTGACACTGGGGCCAACGTCCTGACTTTC,CASGRGQGDTGANVLTF
TRBJ1-1,few,TRBV10-3,.,TGTGCCATCAGTGATCCAAAGCACACTGAAGCTTTCTTT,CAISDPKHTEAFF
TRBJ1-3,.,TRBV4-1,.,TGCGCCAGCAGCCAAGGAGGGAAAGGGCCCCGTTCTGGAAACACCATATATTTT,CASSQGGKGPRSGNTIYF
TRBJ2-3,.,TRBV5-1,.,TGCGCCAGCAGCACGGACAGCGGCACAGATACGCAGTATTTT,CASSTDSGTDTQYF
TRBJ1-1,.,TRBV18,TRBD1,TGTGCCAGCTCACCGGCGACAGGGTTGAACACTGAAGCTTTCTTT,CASSPATGLNTEAFF
TRBJ2-2,.,TRBV9,TRBD1,TGTGCCAGCAGCGTGAGGCCGGGACAGGGCATAACCGGGGAGCTGTTTTTT,CASSVRPGQGITGELFF
TRBJ2-3,.,TRBV11-2,TRBD1,TGTGCCAGCAGCTACAGGGGAAGTGGAGATACGCAGTATTTT,CASSYRGSGDTQYF
TRBJ1-2,.,TRBV7-9,TRBD1,TGTGCCAGCAGCCCAGTAGGGGGCAGAGATGGCTACACCTTC,CASSPVGGRDGYTF
TRBJ1-2,.,TRBV2,TRBD1,TGTGCCAGCATTACGGGACAGGGTAACTATGGCTACACCTTC,CASITGQGNYGYTF
TRBJ1-2,once,TRBV7-9,TRBD1,TGTGCCAGCAGCTTATTTCCCTTTTCACGACAGGGAGTCTATGGCTACACCTTC,CASSLFPFSRQGVYGYTF
TRBJ2-7,.,TRBV2,TRBD1,TGTGCCAGCATAAAGGACAGGGGCCCCTACGAGCAGTACTTC,CASIKDRGPYEQYF
TRBJ1-5,.,TRBV24-1,.,TGTGCCACCAGTGATCCATCAGGTGAACAGCCCCAGCATTTT,CATSDPSGEQPQHF
TRBJ1-4,.,TRBV5-1,TRBD1,TGCGCCAGCAGCCCCTCGGGCAGGGGGCGAACCCCTGCAACTAATGAAAAACTGTTTTTT,CASSPSGRGRTPATNEKLFF
TRBJ1-4,.,TRBV9,.,TGTGCCAGCAGCGTAGTTCCAACGCGGGGGCCTGAAGAAAAACTGTTTTTT,CASSVVPTRGPEEKLFF
TRBJ2-2,.,TRBV27,TRBD1,TGTGCCAGCAGCGATCCAGGGGGCGGGTTCGGGGAGCTGTTTTTT,CASSDPGGGFGELFF